The rows below give T cell receptor beta chains drawn from one sample of a study of control samples from healthy donors and cancer patients. The protocol was immunoSEQ multiplex PCR, while the TCRdb copy is restricted to in-frame clones and leaves out a portion. This sample yields 100,000 to 150,000 clones, of which about nine tenths are seen a single time; 2.5% belongs to the top ten. Sequenced material: blood. Every receptor here comes from a man aged 40-49 years in good health. Both conserved end residues are part of each CDR3. The order of the fields is clone size, D gene, J gene, V gene, CDR3 DNA, CDR3 protein. The D gene is left open where the match is weak. The size of a clone is reported for some rows only, either as once, few or many, or as a class for expanded clones.

clone_size: -
d_call: -
j_call: TRBJ1-1
v_call: TRBV11-1
cdr3_nt: TGTGCCAGCAGCTTATCCCCAGGGGCGAGGGACACTGAAGCTTTCTTT
cdr3_aa: CASSLSPGARDTEAFF

clone_size: -
d_call: -
j_call: TRBJ1-5
v_call: TRBV18
cdr3_nt: TGTGCCAGCTCTCCCGACGGCCATAGCAATCAGCCCCAGCATTTT
cdr3_aa: CASSPDGHSNQPQHF

clone_size: -
d_call: -
j_call: TRBJ1-2
v_call: TRBV6-5
cdr3_nt: TGTGCTAGCAGAGTTTCGGGTACTAACTATGGCTACACCTTC
cdr3_aa: CASRVSGTNYGYTF

clone_size: -
d_call: TRBD1
j_call: TRBJ1-4
v_call: TRBV2
cdr3_nt: TGTGCCAGTACCGGGACAGGGAATGAAAAACTGTTTTTT
cdr3_aa: CASTGTGNEKLFF

clone_size: few
d_call: TRBD2
j_call: TRBJ2-1
v_call: TRBV7-8
cdr3_nt: TGTGCCAGCAGCTTAGGAACTAGCGGCAATGAGCAGTTCTTC
cdr3_aa: CASSLGTSGNEQFF

clone_size: -
d_call: -
j_call: TRBJ2-7
v_call: TRBV2
cdr3_nt: TGTGCCAGCAGTGAAGCGGTTAGGGACTACGAGCAGTACTTC
cdr3_aa: CASSEAVRDYEQYF

clone_size: once
d_call: -
j_call: TRBJ2-7
v_call: TRBV6-4
cdr3_nt: TGTGCCAGCAGTGCTCAGCCGAACTCCTACGAGCAGTACTTC
cdr3_aa: CASSAQPNSYEQYF

clone_size: -
d_call: -
j_call: TRBJ2-7
v_call: TRBV6-1
cdr3_nt: TGTGCCAGCAGTGAGTTCGGCGGGCAGAGCTCCTACGAGCAGTACTTC
cdr3_aa: CASSEFGGQSSYEQYF

clone_size: -
d_call: -
j_call: TRBJ1-1
v_call: TRBV10-3
cdr3_nt: TGTGCCATCAGTGAGTCATGGGCAGCACCAAACACTGAAGCTTTCTTT
cdr3_aa: CAISESWAAPNTEAFF

clone_size: -
d_call: -
j_call: TRBJ1-4
v_call: TRBV11-2
cdr3_nt: TGTGCCAGCAGCTTAAGGCGGTTAAATGAAAAACTGTTTTTT
cdr3_aa: CASSLRRLNEKLFF

clone_size: -
d_call: -
j_call: TRBJ2-2
v_call: TRBV5-4
cdr3_nt: TGTGCCAGCAGCGCCGCCTGGGTAACAAACACCGGGGAGCTGTTTTTT
cdr3_aa: CASSAAWVTNTGELFF

clone_size: -
d_call: TRBD1
j_call: TRBJ2-3
v_call: TRBV9
cdr3_nt: TGTGCCAGCAGCGGACAGGGGAAAACAGATACGCAGTATTTT
cdr3_aa: CASSGQGKTDTQYF

clone_size: -
d_call: -
j_call: TRBJ1-2
v_call: TRBV7-9
cdr3_nt: TGTGCCAGCAGCTTAACGCAGCACTATGGCTACACCTTC
cdr3_aa: CASSLTQHYGYTF

clone_size: -
d_call: -
j_call: TRBJ1-4
v_call: TRBV7-9
cdr3_nt: TGTGCCAGCAGCCCTGTCATATTCAATGAAAAACTGTTTTTT
cdr3_aa: CASSPVIFNEKLFF

clone_size: -
d_call: TRBD2
j_call: TRBJ2-5
v_call: TRBV9
cdr3_nt: TGTGCCAGCAGCGTACTAGCGGGGGGTCAAGAGACCCAGTACTTC
cdr3_aa: CASSVLAGGQETQYF

clone_size: -
d_call: -
j_call: TRBJ1-5
v_call: TRBV2
cdr3_nt: TGTGCCAGCAGTGCCGGTCAGGGTAGCAATCAGCCCCAGCATTTT
cdr3_aa: CASSAGQGSNQPQHF

clone_size: once
d_call: -
j_call: TRBJ1-6
v_call: TRBV18
cdr3_nt: TGTGCCAGCTCACCACAGAGACTTAAGACCGGGACTTCACCCCTCCACTTT
cdr3_aa: CASSPQRLKTGTSPLHF

clone_size: -
d_call: TRBD2
j_call: TRBJ2-5
v_call: TRBV9
cdr3_nt: TGTGCCAGCAGCGTAGCTAGCCTAGCGGGGGCGGAGACCCAGTACTTC
cdr3_aa: CASSVASLAGAETQYF

clone_size: -
d_call: TRBD2
j_call: TRBJ2-1
v_call: TRBV6-1
cdr3_nt: TGTGCCAGCAGTGAGAGGGGACTAGCATTCAATGAGCAGTTCTTC
cdr3_aa: CASSERGLAFNEQFF

clone_size: -
d_call: TRBD2
j_call: TRBJ2-3
v_call: TRBV3-1/TRBV3-2
cdr3_nt: TGTGCCAGCAGCCGATGGACTAGCGGGGGTAGCACAGATACGCAGTATTTT
cdr3_aa: CASSRWTSGGSTDTQYF

clone_size: -
d_call: -
j_call: TRBJ2-6
v_call: TRBV12-3/TRBV12-4
cdr3_nt: TGTGCCAGCAGTTTCGGAGGGGCCAACGTCCTGACTTTC
cdr3_aa: CASSFGGANVLTF

clone_size: -
d_call: -
j_call: TRBJ1-4
v_call: TRBV7-8
cdr3_nt: TGTGCCAGCAGCCCGTTCAGGCCAACTAATGAAAAACTGTTTTTT
cdr3_aa: CASSPFRPTNEKLFF

clone_size: -
d_call: -
j_call: TRBJ2-7
v_call: TRBV4-1
cdr3_nt: TGCGCCAGCAGCCAAGATTATTTCCGAAACACGGGATCCTACGAGCAGTACTTC
cdr3_aa: CASSQDYFRNTGSYEQYF

clone_size: -
d_call: -
j_call: TRBJ1-2
v_call: TRBV6-5
cdr3_nt: TGTGCCAGCAGTTACGTCAGGACTAACTATGGCTACACCTTC
cdr3_aa: CASSYVRTNYGYTF

clone_size: -
d_call: -
j_call: TRBJ2-5
v_call: TRBV5-1
cdr3_nt: TGCGCCAGCAGCTTCGTATCAATGGAGGGAGAGACCCAGTACTTC
cdr3_aa: CASSFVSMEGETQYF

clone_size: -
d_call: TRBD1
j_call: TRBJ2-3
v_call: TRBV2
cdr3_nt: TGTGCCAGCAGCAGGGACAGCCGCACAGATACGCAGTATTTT
cdr3_aa: CASSRDSRTDTQYF

clone_size: once
d_call: -
j_call: TRBJ1-5
v_call: TRBV11-3
cdr3_nt: TGTGCCAGCAGCGGGGATACTCGCCAGCCCCAGCATTTT
cdr3_aa: CASSGDTRQPQHF

clone_size: few
d_call: TRBD1
j_call: TRBJ1-6
v_call: TRBV4-1
cdr3_nt: TGCGCCAGCAGCCAAGACCAGGACAGGGGAAACTCACCCCTCCACTTT
cdr3_aa: CASSQDQDRGNSPLHF

clone_size: -
d_call: -
j_call: TRBJ1-1
v_call: TRBV6-5
cdr3_nt: TGTGCCAGCAGTTACCCCGGGCGGTGGAACACTGAAGCTTTCTTT
cdr3_aa: CASSYPGRWNTEAFF

clone_size: -
d_call: -
j_call: TRBJ2-3
v_call: TRBV5-5
cdr3_nt: TGTGCCAGCAGCTTGGGTCTTGGGGGCACAGATACGCAGTATTTT
cdr3_aa: CASSLGLGGTDTQYF

clone_size: -
d_call: TRBD2
j_call: TRBJ2-7
v_call: TRBV5-1
cdr3_nt: TGCGCCAGCAGCTTGTTCGGGGGGGAAGCTTACGAGCAGTACTTC
cdr3_aa: CASSLFGGEAYEQYF

clone_size: -
d_call: -
j_call: TRBJ2-3
v_call: TRBV9
cdr3_nt: TGTGCCAGCAGCACTAGTGGACAGTCAGATACGCAGTATTTT
cdr3_aa: CASSTSGQSDTQYF

clone_size: once
d_call: TRBD1
j_call: TRBJ1-5
v_call: TRBV19
cdr3_nt: TGTGCCAGTAGTACATTCCCGACAGGGGATCAGCCCCAGCATTTT
cdr3_aa: CASSTFPTGDQPQHF

clone_size: -
d_call: -
j_call: TRBJ1-6
v_call: TRBV11-2
cdr3_nt: TGTGCCAGCAGCCAATGGAGGAAGGGAGAGGGTTCACCCCTCCACTTT
cdr3_aa: CASSQWRKGEGSPLHF

clone_size: many
d_call: -
j_call: TRBJ1-2
v_call: TRBV19
cdr3_nt: TGTGCCAGTAGTAGGCAGAAGGGGGACTTCACCTTC
cdr3_aa: CASSRQKGDFTF

clone_size: -
d_call: -
j_call: TRBJ1-1
v_call: TRBV29-1
cdr3_nt: TGCAGCGGTAGACCGGGACATGACACTGAAGCTTTCTTT
cdr3_aa: CSGRPGHDTEAFF

clone_size: -
d_call: -
j_call: TRBJ1-3
v_call: TRBV6-5
cdr3_nt: TGTGCCAGCAGTTACTCGAGGTTTTCGGACACCATATATTTT
cdr3_aa: CASSYSRFSDTIYF

clone_size: few
d_call: -
j_call: TRBJ1-4
v_call: TRBV19
cdr3_nt: TGTGCCACCACTCCACATCTCAAGCACGAAAAACTGTTTTTT
cdr3_aa: CATTPHLKHEKLFF

clone_size: -
d_call: TRBD2
j_call: TRBJ2-2
v_call: TRBV30
cdr3_nt: TGTGCCTGCCTAGCGGGGGCAACCGGGGAGCTGTTTTTT
cdr3_aa: CACLAGATGELFF

clone_size: -
d_call: -
j_call: TRBJ2-2
v_call: TRBV19
cdr3_nt: TGTGCCAGTAGAACGGACATTAACACCGGGGAGCTGTTTTTT
cdr3_aa: CASRTDINTGELFF